The 32 T cell receptor beta chains below were found in one sample sequenced in a study of blood T cells in healthy people across ages. Primed by a sample-barcoded 5' primer and a J-beta primer mix, a second PCR proceeded for about 7 to 11 cycles. One entry per CDR3 protein, called by TCRdb with MiXCR from the 5' RACE reads. The sample includes approximately 770,000 distinct CDR3 sequences, 58% of them seen just once. Material for sequencing was blood. Source of these receptors: a man under 40 in good health.

This clonotype was recorded once. The chain recombines TRBV27 with TRBJ1-1; D is unclear. CDR1 and CDR2 (germline): MNHEY, SMNVEV (reference sequence). The length of the CDR3 is 15 residues. Trimming stripped 8 bases from V and 1 base from J, with 17 bases between. Here the CDR3 reads CASPRRRDQNTEAFF. CDR3 bases: TGTGCCAGCCCTCGCCGGCGGGATCAGAACACTGAAGCTTTCTTT.

This clonotype appeared a few times. CDR3 sequence (DNA): TGTGCCAGCAGATCCGGGACCTACGAGCAGTACTTC. Protein product: CASRSGTYEQYF. V usage is TRBV6-5 and J usage is TRBJ2-7, with a tentative D call TRBD2 (5 bases). Trimming took 6 bases from V and 2 from J, leaving 8 bases between them. Germline V gene data show CDR1 as MNHEY and CDR2 as SVGAGI. This CDR3 is built from 12 residues.

The V gene is TRBV7-8, the J gene TRBJ2-3; the D is unclear. There are 13 residues in the CDR3. V gave up 7 bases and J gave up 0 bases, with 8 bases separating them. Germline loops: CDR1 SGHVS, CDR2 FQNEAQ. The CDR3 protein is CASNRISTDTQYF. CDR3 sequence (DNA): TGTGCCAGCAACCGAATCAGCACAGATACGCAGTATTTT. Using reference TRBV7-8 and TRBJ2-3 for the parts outside the CDR3, the full variable domain is GAGVSQSPRYKVAKRGQDVALRCDPISGHVSLFWYQQALGQGPEFLTYFQNEAQLDKSGLPSDRFFAERPEGSVSTLKIQRTQQEDSAVYLCASNRISTDTQYFGPGTRLTVL.

The CDR3 DNA reads TGTGCCAGCAGCGAGACCCTAGGCGTCGAGCAGTACTTC. This translates into CASSETLGVEQYF. The V and J genes are TRBV9 and TRBJ2-5; D not resolved. The end of the DNA is better explained by TRBJ2-7, so the J call may be wrong. Germline assignment: CDR1 SGDLS and CDR2 YYNGEE. The CDR3 runs to 13 residues.

J is TRBJ2-3 and V is TRBV20-1, with 7 positions matching TRBD1. This CDR3 spans 15 amino acids. Germline CDR1 is DFQATT and CDR2 is SNEGSKA (reference sequence). With V trimmed by 1 base and J by 2 bases, 6 bases remained unmatched. The DNA of the CDR3 is TGCAGTGCTAGAGGGGGGACAGCCTACACAGATACGCAGTATTTT. Its translation: CSARGGTAYTDTQYF.

The J gene is TRBJ2-1, the V gene TRBV30; 7 bases match TRBD2. The CDR3 runs 13 residues. Per germline, CDR1 GTSNPN and CDR2 SVGIG (reference sequence). The V segment lost 4 bases and the J segment 3 bases; nucleotides outside the gene matches: 3. CDR3 bases: TGTGCCTGGACGGGGGGTTACTACAATGAGCAGTTCTTC. Its protein product is CAWTGGYYNEQFF.

The J gene is TRBJ1-1, the V gene TRBV7-2; no clear D gene. The germline V gene has CDR1 SGHTA and CDR2 FQGNSA. The CDR3 extends over 13 amino acids. V was cut by 6 bases and J by 0 bases, with 8 bases left in between. The CDR3 protein is CASSSMMNTEAFF. CDR3 DNA sequence: TGTGCCAGCAGTTCCATGATGAACACTGAAGCTTTCTTT.

This sequence joins TRBV10-2 and TRBJ2-5, with 9 nucleotides matching TRBD1. The length of the CDR3 is 16 residues. The germline V gene has CDR1 WSHSY and CDR2 SAAADI. V shed 3 bases, J shed 4 bases, and the junction held 9 bases outside the gene matches. The CDR3 nucleotides read TGCGCCAGCAGTGAATCGGGACAGGGCGGAGGAGAGACCCAGTACTTC. It encodes CASSESGQGGGETQYF.

V gene TRBV20-1 combines with J gene TRBJ1-1; tentative D call: TRBD1 (5 bases). V lost 2 bases and J 6 bases, leaving 19 bases between the germline ends. The CDR3 is 15 amino acids. Germline assignment: CDR1 DFQATT and CDR2 SNEGSKA (reference sequence). The CDR3 is CSARRDRTSRAEAFF. Written as DNA, the CDR3 is TGCAGTGCTAGAAGGGACCGAACGTCGCGTGCTGAAGCTTTCTTT.

In its sample, this clonotype was seen a few times. The J gene is TRBJ1-4, the V gene TRBV7-2; D gene ambiguous. Germline values: CDR1 SGHTA, CDR2 FQGNSA. The CDR3 totals 15 residues. Trimming removed 1 base from V and 0 bases from J, with 6 bases in between. The CDR3 is CASSLVATTNEKLFF. The CDR3 DNA reads as TGTGCCAGCAGCTTAGTTGCAACAACTAATGAAAAACTGTTTTTT.

The gene calls are TRBV9 and TRBJ2-7; TRBD1 aligns across 7 bases. In germline, CDR1 is SGDLS, CDR2 YYNGEE. The length of the CDR3 is 14 residues. V shed 0 bases and J 3 bases; nucleotides not matched to a gene: 3. The CDR3 sequence is CASSVGDRGYEQYF. The CDR3 DNA reads as TGTGCCAGCAGCGTAGGGGACAGAGGCTACGAGCAGTACTTC.

V usage is TRBV5-1 and J usage is TRBJ2-4; 8 positions agree with TRBD1. The CDR3 is 13 residues long. Germline V gene lookup returns CDR1 SGHRS and CDR2 YFSETQ. Trimming at V came to 4 bases and at J to 7 bases, leaving 4 bases not matched to a gene. The CDR3 region is CASSLWTGNIQYF. CDR3 DNA sequence: TGCGCCAGCAGCCTATGGACAGGGAACATTCAGTACTTC.

With respect to this clonotype: Sequence at one end of the junction differs from germline and may be a read error. The V call is TRBV20-1, the J call TRBJ1-1; possible D gene TRBD1, 6 bases. The germline V gene has CDR1 DFQATT and CDR2 SNEGSKA (reference sequence). The CDR3 loop spans 13 amino acids. Written as DNA, the CDR3 is TGCAGTGCCGAAAGGGACATGAACACTGGAGCTTTCTTT. As protein: CSAERDMNTGAFF.

The rearrangement joins TRBV10-3 to TRBJ2-5, with 9 bases aligning to TRBD2. Unmatched junction bases numbered 19, after V lost 6 bases and J lost 11 bases. CDR3 size: 16 residues. Germline-derived CDR1 and CDR2 are ENHRY and SYGVKD. This CDR3 reads CAISDTRREGYNEQYF. For the CDR3, the DNA is TGTGCCATCAGCGACACAAGGCGGGAGGGATACAATGAGCAGTACTTC.

This chain connects TRBV7-2 to TRBJ2-1; D might be TRBD2 (6 bases). Between the trimmed V and J ends, which lost 5 bases and 8 bases, there was a span of 22 bases. This CDR3 has 16 amino acids. The germline V gene encodes CDR1 SGHTA and CDR2 FQGNSA. CDR3 residues: CASSRVLGLTSHEQFF. CDR3 DNA: TGTGCCAGCAGCCGGGTCTTGGGACTCACGAGTCATGAGCAGTTCTTC.

The chain uses TRBV20-1 and TRBJ2-7, with 10 nucleotides matching TRBD2. V lost 2 bases, J lost 5 bases, and 9 bases stayed unmatched. Germline-derived CDR1 and CDR2 are DFQATT and SNEGSKA (reference sequence). The CDR3 runs to 15 residues. The CDR3 bases are TGCAGTGCTAGACCCCAACTAGCGGGATTGAACGAGCAGTACTTC. It encodes CSARPQLAGLNEQYF.

This clonotype has only a few counts. The chain combines TRBV20-1 with TRBJ2-7; 9 bases match TRBD1. Per the germline V gene, CDR1 is DFQATT and CDR2 is SNEGSKA (reference sequence). With V trimmed by 4 bases and J by 3 bases, 4 bases remained unmatched. This CDR3 has 13 residues. The CDR3 sequence is CSATGTGFYEQYF. In DNA form, the CDR3 reads TGCAGTGCTACCGGGACAGGGTTCTACGAGCAGTACTTC.

This chain links TRBV20-1 with TRBJ2-1; 7 bases are shared with TRBD2. From germline, CDR1 is DFQATT and CDR2 SNEGSKA (reference sequence). The CDR3 length is 13 residues. After removal of 6 bases from V and 9 bases from J, the junction contained 11 bases not matched to a gene. The CDR3 is CSAPIAGAGEQFF. For the CDR3, the DNA is TGCAGTGCCCCCATTGCGGGAGCGGGTGAGCAGTTCTTC.

This clonotype was counted a few times. The chain uses TRBV7-2 and TRBJ2-5, with 11 bases aligning to TRBD2. The DNA matches TRBJ2-7 better at its end, which makes the J call doubtful. Germline assignment: CDR1 SGHTA and CDR2 FQGNSA. The CDR3 covers 17 residues. CDR3 sequence (DNA): TGTGCCAGCAGCTTTCTACCTACTAGCGGGAGTAGGTACGAGCAGTACTTC. It encodes CASSFLPTSGSRYEQYF.

The chain links TRBV7-3 to TRBJ2-7, with a possible D match to TRBD2 (7 bases). Germline lookup yields CDR1 SGHTA and CDR2 FQGTGA. The CDR3 is 19 residues long. Trimming took 1 base from V and 0 from J, leaving 22 bases between them. CDR3 nucleotide sequence: TGTGCCAGCAGCTTAATTGGTGGATGGGGGGGCGGTAGCTCCTACGAGCAGTACTTC. It is translated as CASSLIGGWGGGSSYEQYF.

This clonotype was found a few times. The chain combines TRBV29-1 with TRBJ2-7; 7 bases match TRBD2. Trimming took 5 bases from V and 2 from J; bases not matched to a gene: 6. The CDR3 covers 13 residues. Per germline, CDR1 SQVTM and CDR2 ANQGSEA. The CDR3 DNA reads TGCAGCGTTATCCAGCGGGGCCCCTACGAGCAGTACTTC. This encodes CSVIQRGPYEQYF.

CDR3 amino acids: CASSLGSKVYEQYF. The CDR3 coding sequence is TGTGCCAGCAGCTTAGGAAGTAAAGTCTACGAGCAGTACTTC. The J gene is TRBJ2-7, the V gene TRBV7-9; D call uncertain. The CDR3 runs to 14 residues. Germline CDR1 reads SEHNR; CDR2 reads FQNEAQ (reference sequence). The V end lost 1 base, the J end lost 3 bases, and 10 bases lay between the germline ends.

The J gene is TRBJ2-7, the V gene TRBV20-1, with TRBD1 matching over 8 bases. V lost 6 bases and J lost 5; bases outside the gene matches: 12. The CDR3 is 14 amino acids. Per germline, CDR1 DFQATT and CDR2 SNEGSKA (reference sequence). In DNA, the CDR3 is TGCAGTGCCCTGCGACAGGGGCCTTTCGACGAGCAGTACTTC. Its translation: CSALRQGPFDEQYF.

In this sample, this clonotype turned up a few times. The chain has TRBV20-1 and TRBJ1-2, with a tentative D call TRBD1 (6 bases). The CDR3 is 14 residues long. V shed 0 bases and J shed 8 bases, with 16 bases lying between them. Germline CDR1 reads DFQATT; CDR2 reads SNEGSKA (reference sequence). The CDR3 coding sequence is TGCAGTGCTAGAGAGCAGGGGCTGAGCGACGGCTACACCTTC. Translated: CSAREQGLSDGYTF.

This clonotype has more than one count but fewer than ten. The chain links TRBV13 to TRBJ1-2; maybe TRBD1 (5 bases). The V and J ends lost 7 bases and 8 bases respectively, with 14 bases between them. The length of the CDR3 is 12 residues. Germline V gives CDR1 PRHDT, CDR2 FYEKMQ (reference sequence). CDR3: CASKQDKGGYTF. CDR3 DNA sequence: TGTGCCAGCAAACAGGACAAAGGCGGCTACACCTTC.

The chain has TRBV7-9 and TRBJ2-7, with 10 bases matching TRBD1. The V gene end was trimmed by 9 bases and the J gene end by 5 bases; junction bases not matched to a gene: 4. Looked up from germline, CDR1 is SEHNR and CDR2 is FQNEAQ (reference sequence). The CDR3 covers 12 residues. The CDR3 sequence: CASRQGAHEQYF. The CDR3 region has the DNA TGTGCCAGTCGACAGGGGGCCCACGAGCAGTACTTC.

The V and J genes are TRBV6-1 and TRBJ2-5; 13 bases agree with TRBD2. V shed 6 bases, J shed 4 bases, and the junction held 14 bases outside the gene matches. This CDR3 spans 18 amino acids. Per the germline V gene, CDR1 is MNHNS and CDR2 is SASEGT. The CDR3, as DNA: TGTGCCAGCAGCCAACTAGCGGGGGGGCCTCTGGGTAGAGAGACCCAGTACTTC. Its protein is CASSQLAGGPLGRETQYF.

The chain employs TRBV28 and TRBJ2-7, with 7 bases identical to TRBD2. Germline values: CDR1 MDHEN, CDR2 SYDVKM. V lost 7 bases, J lost 2 bases, and 11 bases stayed unmatched. The CDR3 is 15 amino acids. The CDR3 loop reads CASTPRGLAAYEQYF. The CDR3 DNA sequence: TGTGCCAGCACCCCCCGTGGGCTAGCGGCCTACGAGCAGTACTTC.

V and J are TRBV10-3 and TRBJ2-7; unclear D gene. Germline V gene sequence: CDR1 ENHRY, CDR2 SYGVKD. Trimming took 6 bases from V and 1 from J, leaving 19 bases between them. This CDR3 has 16 residues. The CDR3 protein is CAISPASAGGSYEQYF. The DNA for the CDR3 is TGTGCCATCAGCCCGGCTTCTGCAGGTGGATCCTACGAGCAGTACTTC.

The rearrangement uses TRBV20-1 and TRBJ2-3, with TRBD2 as a possible D gene (6 bases). Per germline, CDR1 DFQATT and CDR2 SNEGSKA (reference sequence). The CDR3 covers 15 residues. The V gene lost 7 bases and the J gene lost 2 bases, with 19 bases spanning the gap. The CDR3 nucleotides read TGCAGTGTTACAACTCCGGGACTGATCACAGATACGCAGTATTTT. Amino acids: CSVTTPGLITDTQYF.

This chain links TRBV29-1 with TRBJ1-1; D remains ambiguous. Germline assignment: CDR1 SQVTM and CDR2 ANQGSEA. The V and J ends lost 7 bases and 1 base respectively, with 13 bases between them. This CDR3 has 13 amino acids. As DNA, the CDR3 is TGCAGCGCCTGGACCCACCAGAACACTGAAGCTTTCTTT. It yields the protein CSAWTHQNTEAFF.

The genes are TRBV7-2 and TRBJ1-1; 10 bases are a match to TRBD1. The V and J ends lost 5 bases and 1 base, in that order; junction bases with no gene match: 4. The CDR3 is 15 amino acids. CDR1 and CDR2 (germline): SGHTA, FQGNSA. CDR3 residues: CASSGQGGTNTEAFF. In nucleotides, the CDR3 is TGTGCCAGCAGCGGACAGGGGGGTACGAACACTGAAGCTTTCTTT.